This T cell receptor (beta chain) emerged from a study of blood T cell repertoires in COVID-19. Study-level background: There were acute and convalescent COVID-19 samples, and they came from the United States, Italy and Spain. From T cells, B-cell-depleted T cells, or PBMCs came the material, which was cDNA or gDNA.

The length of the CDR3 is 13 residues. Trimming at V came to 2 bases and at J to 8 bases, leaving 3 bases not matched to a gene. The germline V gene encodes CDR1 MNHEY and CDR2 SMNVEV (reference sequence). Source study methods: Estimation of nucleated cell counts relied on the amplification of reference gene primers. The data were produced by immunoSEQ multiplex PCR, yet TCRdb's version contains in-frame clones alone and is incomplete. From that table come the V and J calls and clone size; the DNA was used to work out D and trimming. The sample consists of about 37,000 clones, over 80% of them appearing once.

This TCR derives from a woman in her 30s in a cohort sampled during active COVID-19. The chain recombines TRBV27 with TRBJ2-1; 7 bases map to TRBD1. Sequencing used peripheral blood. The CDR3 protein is CASSLPGQDEQFF. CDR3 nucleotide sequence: TGTGCCAGCAGTTTACCAGGACAGGATGAGCAGTTCTTC.